This is a list of T cell receptor beta chains from one sample in a study of blood T cell repertoires in COVID-19. Measured with immunoSEQ multiplex PCR; TCRdb has only the in-frame clones, and not every one. The table records over 150,000 clones, 81% of them present only once. The source material was peripheral blood. The source of these receptors is an elderly woman with COVID-19, enrolled during active disease. The conserved cysteine and the conserved F or W are not part of the CDR3 here. The D gene is left open where the match is weak.

>TRBD2|TRBV2|TRBJ2-3
ASRKSAGGYTDTQY
>-|TRBV25-1|TRBJ1-1
ASSEYSEAF
>-|TRBV28|TRBJ1-3
ASSWGGGTLIDSGNTIY
>-|TRBV4-1|TRBJ2-7
ASSQQALPAYEQY
>TRBD2|TRBV28|TRBJ2-1
ASRVGGVGNEQF
>TRBD1|TRBV7-8|TRBJ1-1
ASSSGQGASTEAF
>-|TRBV5-1|TRBJ1-2
ASSPGGRRSGYT
>-|TRBV6-5|TRBJ2-5
ASSPDRGRETQY
>-|TRBV7-7|TRBJ1-1
ASSLNQGTEAF
>-|TRBV6-2/TRBV6-3|TRBJ2-7
ASSLRSYEQY
>TRBD1|TRBV3-1/TRBV3-2|TRBJ1-1
ASSQGLRGTTEAF
>-|TRBV7-2|TRBJ1-2
ASSLGPGYGGDDYT
>TRBD2|TRBV6-6|TRBJ2-5
ASSYGASGTLETQY
>-|TRBV10-3|TRBJ2-6
ASHRDSPGANVLT
>-|TRBV2|TRBJ2-7
ASSALRQAYYEQY
>-|TRBV19|TRBJ2-3
ASSIDAGSTDTQY